This entry describes one T cell receptor (beta chain). The antigen remains undetermined. This specimen comes from a study of beta chain features in type 1 diabetes. Germline CDR1 MNHNY, CDR2 SVGAGI (reference sequence). The length of the CDR3 is 14 residues. The V end was cut by 2 bases, the J end by 1 base, with 7 bases between. Notes on the study in general: In all four CD4+ subsets, TCRB CDR3 length was significantly, moderately reduced in type 1 diabetes. An over-representation of cells with high TCR expression could result from cDNA sequencing. Diminished insertions and augmented deletions at VDJ junctions characterized type 1 diabetes patients.

Of the isolated RNA, all was reverse transcribed, and so the sequenced material was expressed TCRB transcripts. The method was immunoSEQ multiplex PCR; TCRdb's version includes in-frame clones alone and lacks a portion of them. The data contain hundreds of thousands of clones, roughly 13% of them singletons. The sequence derives from a man aged 18 to 35 with type 1 diabetes. The chain joins TRBV6-6 to TRBJ2-3; the D is unclear. Specimen: naive CD4+ T cells from blood. Here the CDR3 reads CASSYATRTDTQYF. The CDR3 bases are TGTGCCAGCAGTTACGCGACCCGCACAGATACGCAGTATTTT.